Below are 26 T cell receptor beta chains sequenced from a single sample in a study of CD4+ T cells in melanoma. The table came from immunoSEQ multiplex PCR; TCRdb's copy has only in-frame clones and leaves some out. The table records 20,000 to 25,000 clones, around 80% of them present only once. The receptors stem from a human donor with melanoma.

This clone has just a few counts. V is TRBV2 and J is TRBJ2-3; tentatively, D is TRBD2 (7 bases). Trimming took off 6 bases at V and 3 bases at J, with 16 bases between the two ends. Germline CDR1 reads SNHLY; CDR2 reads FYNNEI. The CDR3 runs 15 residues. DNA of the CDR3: TGTGCCAGCAGGGGAGGGGGGGGCCGGACAGATACGCAGTATTTT. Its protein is CASRGGGGRTDTQYF.

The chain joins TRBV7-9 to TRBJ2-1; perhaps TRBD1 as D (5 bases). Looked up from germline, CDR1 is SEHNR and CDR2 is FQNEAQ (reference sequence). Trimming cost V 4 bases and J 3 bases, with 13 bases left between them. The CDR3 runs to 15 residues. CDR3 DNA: TGTGCCAGCAGCTCCTTCCTCAGGGACTACAATGAGCAGTTCTTC. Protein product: CASSSFLRDYNEQFF.

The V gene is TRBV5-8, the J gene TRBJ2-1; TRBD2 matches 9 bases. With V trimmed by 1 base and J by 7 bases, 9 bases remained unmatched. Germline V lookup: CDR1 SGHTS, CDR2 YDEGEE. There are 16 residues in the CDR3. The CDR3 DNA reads TGTGCCAGCAGCTTGTATCAGCGGGGGGAGGGGAATGAGCAGTTCTTC. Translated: CASSLYQRGEGNEQFF.

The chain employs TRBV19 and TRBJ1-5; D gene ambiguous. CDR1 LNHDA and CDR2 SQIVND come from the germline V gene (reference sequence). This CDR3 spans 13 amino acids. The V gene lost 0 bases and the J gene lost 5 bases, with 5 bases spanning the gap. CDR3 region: CASSIDRYQPQHF. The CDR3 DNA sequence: TGTGCCAGTAGTATAGACAGATATCAGCCCCAGCATTTT.

CDR3 bases: TGTGCCAGCTCACCACCGGCGGGTTTCGTGGCTTTCTTT. Translated, it gives CASSPPAGFVAFF. This chain joins TRBV18 and TRBJ1-1; D gene ambiguous. The CDR3 sequence is 13 residues long. Per the germline V gene, CDR1 is KGHSH and CDR2 is LQKENI. V dropped 0 bases and J dropped 11 bases, with 13 bases sitting between them. Full variable domain (missing parts from reference TRBV18 and TRBJ1-1): NAGVMQNPRHLVRRRGQEARLRCSPMKGHSHVYWYRQLPEEGLKFMVYLQKENIIDESGMPKERFSAEFPKEGPSILRIQQVVRGDSAAYFCASSPPAGFVAFFGQGTRLTVV.

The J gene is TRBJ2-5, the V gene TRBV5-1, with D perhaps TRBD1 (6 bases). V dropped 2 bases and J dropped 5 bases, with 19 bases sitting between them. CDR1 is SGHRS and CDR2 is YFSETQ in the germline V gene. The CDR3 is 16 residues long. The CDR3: CASSFAGTSGRETQYF. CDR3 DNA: TGCGCCAGCAGCTTTGCCGGGACATCCGGAAGGGAGACCCAGTACTTC.

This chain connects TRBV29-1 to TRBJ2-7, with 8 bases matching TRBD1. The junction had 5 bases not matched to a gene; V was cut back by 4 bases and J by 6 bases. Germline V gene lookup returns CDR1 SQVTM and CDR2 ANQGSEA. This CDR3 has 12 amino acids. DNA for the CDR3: TGCAGCGTTGGGGGACAGGTAGGCGAGCAGTACTTC. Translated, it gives CSVGGQVGEQYF.

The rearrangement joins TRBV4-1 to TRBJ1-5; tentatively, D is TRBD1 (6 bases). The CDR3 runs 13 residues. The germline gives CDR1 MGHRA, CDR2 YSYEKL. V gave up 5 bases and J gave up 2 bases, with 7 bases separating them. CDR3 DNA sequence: TGCGCCAGCAGCTCAGGGGGCAATCAGCCCCAGCATTTT. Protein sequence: CASSSGGNQPQHF.

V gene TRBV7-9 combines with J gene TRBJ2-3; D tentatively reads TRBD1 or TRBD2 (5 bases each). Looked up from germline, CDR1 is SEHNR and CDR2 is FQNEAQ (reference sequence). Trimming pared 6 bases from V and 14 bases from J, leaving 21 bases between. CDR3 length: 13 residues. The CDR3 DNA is TGTGCCAGCAGACCGTTCCAGGGACCCCAGTCGTATTTT. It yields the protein CASRPFQGPQSYF.

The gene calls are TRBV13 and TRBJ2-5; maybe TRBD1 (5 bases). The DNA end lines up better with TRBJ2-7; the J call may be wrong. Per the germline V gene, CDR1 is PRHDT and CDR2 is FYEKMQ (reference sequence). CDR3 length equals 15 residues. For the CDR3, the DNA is TGTGCCAGCAGCTTAACGGACACAAAGGCCCCCGAGCAGTACTTC. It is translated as CASSLTDTKAPEQYF.

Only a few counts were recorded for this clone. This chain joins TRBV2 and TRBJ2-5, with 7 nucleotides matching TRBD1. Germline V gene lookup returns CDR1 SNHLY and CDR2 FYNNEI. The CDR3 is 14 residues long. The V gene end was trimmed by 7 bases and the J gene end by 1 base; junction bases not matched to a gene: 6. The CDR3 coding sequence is TGTGCCAGCAACACACAGGGGATCCAAGAGACCCAGTACTTC. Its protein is CASNTQGIQETQYF.

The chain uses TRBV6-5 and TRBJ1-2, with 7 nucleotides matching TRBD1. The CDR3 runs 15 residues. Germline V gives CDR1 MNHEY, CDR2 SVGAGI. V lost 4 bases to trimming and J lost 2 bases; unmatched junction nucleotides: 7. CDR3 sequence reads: CASSFHDRANYGYTF. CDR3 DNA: TGTGCCAGCAGTTTCCATGACAGGGCCAACTATGGCTACACCTTC.

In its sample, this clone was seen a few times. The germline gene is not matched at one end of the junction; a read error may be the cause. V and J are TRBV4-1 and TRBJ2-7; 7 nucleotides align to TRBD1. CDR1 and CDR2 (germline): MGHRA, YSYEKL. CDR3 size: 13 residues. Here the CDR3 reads CASSQGGTYEQYF. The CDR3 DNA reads TGCGCCAGCAGTCAAGGGGGCACCTACGAGCAGTACTTC.

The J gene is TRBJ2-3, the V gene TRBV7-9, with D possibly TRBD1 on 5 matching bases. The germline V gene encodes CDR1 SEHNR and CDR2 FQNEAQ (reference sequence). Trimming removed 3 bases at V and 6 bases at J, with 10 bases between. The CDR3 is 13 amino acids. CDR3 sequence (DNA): TGTGCCAGCAGCTTGGCAGGGATTGATACGCAGTATTTT. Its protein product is CASSLAGIDTQYF.

DNA of the CDR3: TGTGCCAGCAGGTCCGGACCATATAATTCACCCCTCCACTTT. Translating it yields CASRSGPYNSPLHF. The chain joins TRBV6-1 to TRBJ1-6; unclear D gene. The CDR3 sequence is 14 residues long. The V end was cut by 6 bases, the J end by 4 bases, with 10 bases between. Germline assignment: CDR1 MNHNS and CDR2 SASEGT.

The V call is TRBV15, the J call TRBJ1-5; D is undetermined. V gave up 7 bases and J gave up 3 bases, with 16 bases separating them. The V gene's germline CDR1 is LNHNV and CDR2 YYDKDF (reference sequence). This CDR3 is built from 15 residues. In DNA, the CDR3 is TGTGCCACCAACACTGGACTGACCTCCAATCAGCCCCAGCATTTT. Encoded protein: CATNTGLTSNQPQHF. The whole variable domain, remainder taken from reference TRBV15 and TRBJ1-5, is DAMVIQNPRYQVTQFGKPVTLSCSQTLNHNVMYWYQQKSSQAPKLLFHYYDKDFNNEADTPDNFQSRRPNTSFCFLDIRSPGLGDTAMYLCATNTGLTSNQPQHFGDGTRLSIL.

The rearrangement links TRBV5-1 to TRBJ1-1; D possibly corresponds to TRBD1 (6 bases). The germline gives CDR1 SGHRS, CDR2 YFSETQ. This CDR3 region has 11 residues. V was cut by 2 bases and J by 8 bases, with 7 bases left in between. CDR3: CASSFDREAFF. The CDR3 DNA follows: TGCGCCAGCAGCTTCGACAGGGAAGCTTTCTTT. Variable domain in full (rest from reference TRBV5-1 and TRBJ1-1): KAGVTQTPRYLIKTRGQQVTLSCSPISGHRSVSWYQQTPGQGLQFLFEYFSETQRNKGNFPGRFSGRQFSNSRSEMNVSTLELGDSALYLCASSFDREAFFGQGTRLTVV.

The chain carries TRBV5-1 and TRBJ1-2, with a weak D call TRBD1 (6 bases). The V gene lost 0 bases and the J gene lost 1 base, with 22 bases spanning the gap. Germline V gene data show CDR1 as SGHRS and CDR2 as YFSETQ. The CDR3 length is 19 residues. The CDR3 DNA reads TGCGCCAGCAGCTTGGCGGGGGCGGGGGACTACCAAGATAACTATGGCTACACCTTC. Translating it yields CASSLAGAGDYQDNYGYTF. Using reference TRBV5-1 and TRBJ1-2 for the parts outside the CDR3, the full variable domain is KAGVTQTPRYLIKTRGQQVTLSCSPISGHRSVSWYQQTPGQGLQFLFEYFSETQRNKGNFPGRFSGRQFSNSRSEMNVSTLELGDSALYLCASSLAGAGDYQDNYGYTFGSGTRLTVV.

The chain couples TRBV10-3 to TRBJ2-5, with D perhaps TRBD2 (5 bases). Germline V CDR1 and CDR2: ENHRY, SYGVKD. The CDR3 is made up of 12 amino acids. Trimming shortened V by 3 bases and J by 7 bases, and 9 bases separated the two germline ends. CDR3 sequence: CAISDPRGTQYF. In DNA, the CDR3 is TGTGCCATCAGTGACCCCCGGGGGACCCAGTACTTC.

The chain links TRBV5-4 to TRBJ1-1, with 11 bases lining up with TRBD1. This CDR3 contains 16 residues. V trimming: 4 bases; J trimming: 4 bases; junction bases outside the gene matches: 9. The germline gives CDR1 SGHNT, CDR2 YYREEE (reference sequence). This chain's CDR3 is CASSPGRDRGSTEAFF. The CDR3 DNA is TGTGCCAGCAGCCCGGGAAGGGACAGGGGGAGCACTGAAGCTTTCTTT.

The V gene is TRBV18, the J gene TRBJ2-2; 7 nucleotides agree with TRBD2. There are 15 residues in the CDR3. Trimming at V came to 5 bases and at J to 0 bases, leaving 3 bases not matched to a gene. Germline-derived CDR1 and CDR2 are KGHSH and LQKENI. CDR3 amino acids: CASSGRGSNTGELFF. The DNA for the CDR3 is TGTGCCAGCTCAGGGAGGGGTTCGAACACCGGGGAGCTGTTTTTT.

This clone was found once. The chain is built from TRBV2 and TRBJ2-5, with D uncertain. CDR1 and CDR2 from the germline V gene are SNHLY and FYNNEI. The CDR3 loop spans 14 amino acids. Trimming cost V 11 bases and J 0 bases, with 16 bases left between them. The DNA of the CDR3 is TGTGCCCAGCAGCTGGCACAGAACCAAGAGACCCAGTACTTC. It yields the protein CAQQLAQNQETQYF. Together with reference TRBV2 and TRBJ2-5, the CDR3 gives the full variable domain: EPEVTQTPSHQVTQMGQEVILRCVPISNHLYFYWYRQILGQKVEFLVSFYNNEISEKSEIFDDQFSVERPDGSNFTLKIRSTKLEDSAMYFCAQQLAQNQETQYFGPGTRLLVL.

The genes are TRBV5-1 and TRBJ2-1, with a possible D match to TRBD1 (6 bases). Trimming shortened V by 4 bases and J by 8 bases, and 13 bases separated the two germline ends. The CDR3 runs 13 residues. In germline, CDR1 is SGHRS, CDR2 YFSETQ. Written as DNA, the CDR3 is TGCGCCAGCAGCGGGACCTACAGGGATGAGCAGTTCTTC. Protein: CASSGTYRDEQFF.

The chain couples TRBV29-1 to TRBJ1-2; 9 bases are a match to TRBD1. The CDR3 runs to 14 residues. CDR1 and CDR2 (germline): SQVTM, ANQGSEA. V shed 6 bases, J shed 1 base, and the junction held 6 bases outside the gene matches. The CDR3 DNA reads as TGCAGCGTCGTGACAGGGGGGGATAACTATGGCTACACCTTC. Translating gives CSVVTGGDNYGYTF.

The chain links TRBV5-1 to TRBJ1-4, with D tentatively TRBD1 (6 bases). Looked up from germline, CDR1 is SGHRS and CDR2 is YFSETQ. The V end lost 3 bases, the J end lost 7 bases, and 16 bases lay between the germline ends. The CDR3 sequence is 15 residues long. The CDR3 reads CASSSTGPRGEKLFF. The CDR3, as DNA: TGCGCCAGCAGCTCAACGGGCCCCAGGGGTGAAAAACTGTTTTTT.

CDR3 nucleotides: TGTGCCAGCAATCCGGACAGAAGCAATCAGCCCCAGCATTTT. Translating gives CASNPDRSNQPQHF. V usage is TRBV6-1 and J usage is TRBJ1-5; D may be TRBD1 (6 bases). Deletions cut 7 bases from V and 1 base from J, with 11 bases between. Per germline, CDR1 MNHNS and CDR2 SASEGT. The CDR3 runs to 14 residues.